Following are 23 T cell receptor beta chains from one sample sequenced in a study of CD8+ T cells in alopecia areata. cDNA prepared by RNA extraction and subsequent reverse transcription served as the template for sequencing. This table comes from immunoSEQ multiplex PCR, and its TCRdb copy is limited to in-frame clones, with some not included. The sample gives about 120,000 clones, 50% to 75% of which show up once; approximately 12% is in the top ten. The treatment here: oral pan-JAK inhibitor, 5-10 mg twice daily. The sequencing here drew on CD8+ T cells sorted from blood, taken at week 24, from a patient treated with tofacitinib. The receptors originated from a human donor with alopecia areata.

This clone was counted a few times. The V gene is TRBV2, the J gene TRBJ1-2; a weak D match, TRBD1 (5 bases). The V gene's germline CDR1 is SNHLY and CDR2 FYNNEI. The germline V and J ends were trimmed by 1 base and 1 base, with 13 bases remaining between them. This CDR3 is built from 16 residues. CDR3 sequence: CASSEGGRSNNYGYTF. The CDR3 bases are TGTGCCAGCAGTGAAGGGGGCAGATCCAATAACTATGGCTACACCTTC.

This chain uses TRBV6-5 with TRBJ2-3; 12 bases map to TRBD2. This CDR3 spans 12 amino acids. Germline V gives CDR1 MNHEY, CDR2 SVGAGI. V gave up 6 bases and J gave up 13 bases; unmatched junction bases: 5. CDR3 in DNA: TGTGCCAGCAGCTCGACTAGCGGGGGAAAGTATTTT. It encodes CASSSTSGGKYF.

The chain has TRBV7-6 and TRBJ2-7, with D possibly matching TRBD2 (5 bases). There are 17 residues in the CDR3. V lost 2 bases and J lost 7, with 24 bases in between. Germline V CDR1 and CDR2: SGHVS, FNYEAQ. For the CDR3, the DNA is TGTGCCAGCAGCTTAATAGGGTACAGAGCATCGGGGTATGAGCAGTACTTC. This encodes CASSLIGYRASGYEQYF.

The chain is built from TRBV30 and TRBJ1-6; unclear D gene. Per the germline V gene, CDR1 is GTSNPN and CDR2 is SVGIG (reference sequence). The CDR3 contains 11 residues. Trimming cost V 1 base and J 7 bases, with 2 bases left between them. As DNA, the CDR3 is TGTGCCTGGAGTGGGAATTCACCCCTCCACTTT. Its protein product is CAWSGNSPLHF.

The chain carries TRBV10-3 and TRBJ2-7; D is possibly TRBD1 or TRBD2 (5 bases each). V lost 6 bases, J lost 6 bases, and 18 bases lay in between. Germline V CDR1 and CDR2: ENHRY, SYGVKD. The CDR3 spans 14 residues. This CDR3 reads CAISPGAGNREQYF. For the CDR3, the DNA is TGTGCCATCAGCCCCGGGGCAGGGAATCGCGAGCAGTACTTC.

This rearrangement joins TRBV11-2 to TRBJ2-5; TRBD2 matches 9 bases. Trimming removed 5 bases from V and 3 bases from J; junction bases left unmatched: 7. CDR3 length: 15 residues. Germline lookup yields CDR1 SGHAT and CDR2 FQNNGV. DNA for the CDR3: TGTGCCAGCAGCCCGCAAGTAGCGGGGGAAGAGACCCAGTACTTC. Translation: CASSPQVAGEETQYF.

V is TRBV4-2 and J is TRBJ2-1, with 10 bases that match TRBD2. In germline, CDR1 is LGHNA, CDR2 YNFKEQ. V shed 11 bases, J shed 6 bases, and the junction held 10 bases outside the gene matches. The CDR3 runs to 14 residues. The CDR3 spells CASRELAGLNEQFF. CDR3 nucleotides: TGTGCCTCACGGGAACTAGCGGGGCTCAATGAGCAGTTCTTC.

This clone came up a few times. At one of its ends the junction is not consistent with the germline gene, which may arise from a read error. The genes are TRBV5-5 and TRBJ2-2, with 8 bases identical to TRBD2. The CDR3 length is 18 residues. The germline V gene has CDR1 SGHKS and CDR2 YYEKEE (reference sequence). The CDR3 DNA reads TGCGCCAGCAGCCAAGATCCCAGCGGGGGCGCGAACACCGGGGAGCTGTTTTTT. As protein: CASSQDPSGGANTGELFF.

This sequence joins TRBV2 and TRBJ1-5; D remains unclear. Trimming shortened V by 4 bases and J by 1 base, and 14 bases separated the two germline ends. CDR3 length equals 16 residues. Germline loops: CDR1 SNHLY, CDR2 FYNNEI. In nucleotides, the CDR3 is TGTGCCAGCAGTGCAACGACAAGTGGCAGCAATCAGCCCCAGCATTTT. It is translated as CASSATTSGSNQPQHF.

The chain is built from TRBV2 and TRBJ1-5, with D unclear. This CDR3 is 13 amino acids long. V dropped 0 bases and J dropped 5 bases, with 5 bases sitting between them. Per germline, CDR1 SNHLY and CDR2 FYNNEI. The CDR3 DNA reads as TGTGCCAGCAGTGAAGCGTGGGATCAGCCCCAGCATTTT. Translating it yields CASSEAWDQPQHF.

This clone was detected a few times. The chain is built from TRBV9 and TRBJ2-3; TRBD2 agrees at 9 bases. Per the germline V gene, CDR1 is SGDLS and CDR2 is YYNGEE. There are 16 residues in the CDR3. The V segment lost 0 bases and the J segment 7 bases; nucleotides outside the gene matches: 9. The DNA for the CDR3 is TGTGCCAGCAGCGTAGAGTCTAGCGGGGTTTTGAATACGCAGTATTTT. Translation: CASSVESSGVLNTQYF.

The genes are TRBV11-2 and TRBJ1-2, with a tentative D call TRBD1 (5 bases). CDR1 is SGHAT, CDR2 FQNNGV, per germline. The CDR3 loop spans 13 amino acids. V lost 3 bases to trimming and J lost 7 bases, with 12 bases between them. Here the CDR3 reads CASSFSRGRGYTF. DNA of the CDR3: TGTGCCAGCAGCTTTAGTAGGGGTCGTGGCTACACCTTC.

The chain uses TRBV10-3 and TRBJ2-5; TRBD1 might be the D (5 bases). In germline, CDR1 is ENHRY, CDR2 SYGVKD. V lost 3 bases and J lost 4, with 9 bases in between. CDR3 size: 13 residues. The CDR3: CAISEGTGETQYF. In nucleotides, the CDR3 is TGTGCCATCAGTGAAGGAACAGGAGAGACCCAGTACTTC.

This clone was detected many times. The chain uses TRBV6-4 and TRBJ2-1; the match to TRBD2 covers 11 bases. V lost 0 bases, J lost 3 bases, and 1 base stayed unmatched. Germline loops: CDR1 MRHNA, CDR2 SNTAGT. The CDR3 consists of 16 residues. CDR3: CASSDSTSGDYNEQFF. The CDR3 coding sequence is TGTGCCAGCAGTGACTCGACTAGCGGGGACTACAATGAGCAGTTCTTC.

The chain has TRBV27 and TRBJ1-2, with D possibly matching TRBD1 (6 bases). From germline, CDR1 is MNHEY and CDR2 SMNVEV (reference sequence). Trimming stripped 3 bases from V and 5 bases from J, with 19 bases between. The CDR3 loop spans 16 amino acids. The CDR3: CASSFSARTVLYGYTF. The CDR3 DNA sequence: TGTGCCAGCAGTTTCTCCGCCCGGACAGTCCTGTATGGCTACACCTTC.

The chain employs TRBV11-2 and TRBJ2-5; either TRBD1 or TRBD2 may supply D (5 bases each). V shed 4 bases and J shed 1 base, with 7 bases lying between them. CDR1 is SGHAT and CDR2 is FQNNGV in the germline V gene. The CDR3 runs to 13 residues. The CDR3 loop is CASSWDPQETQYF. CDR3 coding DNA: TGTGCCAGCAGCTGGGACCCCCAAGAGACCCAGTACTTC.

The chain carries TRBV15 and TRBJ2-4; D is ambiguous. Germline values: CDR1 LNHNV, CDR2 YYDKDF (reference sequence). The CDR3 runs to 12 residues. Trimming took 0 bases from V and 8 from J, leaving 5 bases between them. The CDR3 region is CATSRDRDIQYF. Here the CDR3 DNA reads TGTGCCACCAGCAGAGATCGAGACATTCAGTACTTC.

The rearrangement uses TRBV30 and TRBJ1-1; D is uncertain. Per the germline V gene, CDR1 is GTSNPN and CDR2 is SVGIG (reference sequence). V dropped 0 bases and J dropped 3 bases, with 8 bases sitting between them. This CDR3 spans 13 amino acids. The CDR3 DNA is TGTGCCTGGAGTGTTGTGGGTTACACTGAAGCTTTCTTT. It codes for CAWSVVGYTEAFF.

The rearrangement joins TRBV5-1 to TRBJ1-1, with 8 bases that match TRBD1. Trimming took 4 bases from V and 5 from J; bases not matched to a gene: 10. This CDR3 comprises 15 residues. The V gene's germline CDR1 is SGHRS and CDR2 YFSETQ. Here the CDR3 reads CASSQPRTGWTEAFF. The CDR3 DNA follows: TGCGCCAGCAGCCAACCCAGGACAGGGTGGACTGAAGCTTTCTTT.

The chain has TRBV10-3 and TRBJ1-2, with D uncertain. The CDR3 is 15 amino acids. Between the trimmed V and J ends, which lost 0 bases and 2 bases, there was a span of 10 bases. Germline lookup yields CDR1 ENHRY and CDR2 SYGVKD. This CDR3 is CAISESQTSNYGYTF. The CDR3 DNA reads as TGTGCCATCAGTGAGTCACAGACTAGCAACTATGGCTACACCTTC.

This sequence joins TRBV27 and TRBJ1-1, with a possible D match to TRBD1 (6 bases). CDR1 MNHEY and CDR2 SMNVEV come from the germline V gene (reference sequence). Trimming shortened V by 4 bases and J by 1 base, and 13 bases separated the two germline ends. The CDR3 is made up of 15 amino acids. CDR3 DNA: TGTGCCAGCAGTTCCGGGACAAGGGGGAACACTGAAGCTTTCTTT. It yields the protein CASSSGTRGNTEAFF.

The V and J genes are TRBV4-3 and TRBJ2-5; a possible D gene is TRBD2 (5 bases). The V gene lost 0 bases and the J gene lost 3 bases, with 5 bases spanning the gap. CDR1 and CDR2 from the germline V gene are LGHNA and YSLEER. The CDR3 is 13 residues long. In nucleotides, the CDR3 is TGCGCCAGCAGCCAAGAGGGAGAAGAGACCCAGTACTTC. Residues: CASSQEGEETQYF.

This clone was found a few times. The V call is TRBV2, the J call TRBJ2-7; D is ambiguous. The germline gives CDR1 SNHLY, CDR2 FYNNEI. Trimming took off 6 bases at V and 4 bases at J, with 4 bases between the two ends. The CDR3 is 10 amino acids. CDR3 residues: CASRGYEQYF. CDR3 sequence (DNA): TGTGCCAGCAGGGGTTACGAGCAGTACTTC.